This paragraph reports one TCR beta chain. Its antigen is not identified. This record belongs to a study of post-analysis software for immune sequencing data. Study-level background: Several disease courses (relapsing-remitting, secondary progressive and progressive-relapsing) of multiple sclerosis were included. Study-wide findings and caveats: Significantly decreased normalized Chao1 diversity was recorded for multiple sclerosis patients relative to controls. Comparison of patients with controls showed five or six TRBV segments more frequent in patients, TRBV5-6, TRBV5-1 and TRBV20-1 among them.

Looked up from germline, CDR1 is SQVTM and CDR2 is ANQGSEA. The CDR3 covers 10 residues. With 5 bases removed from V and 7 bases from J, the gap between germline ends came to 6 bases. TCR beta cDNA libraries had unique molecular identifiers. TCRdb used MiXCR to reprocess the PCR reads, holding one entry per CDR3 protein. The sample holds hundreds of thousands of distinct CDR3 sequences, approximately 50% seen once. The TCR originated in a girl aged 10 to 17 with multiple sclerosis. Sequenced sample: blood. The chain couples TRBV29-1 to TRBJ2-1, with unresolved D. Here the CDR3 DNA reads TGCAGCGTTTGGTGGAATGAGCAGTTCTTC. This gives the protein CSVWWNEQFF.